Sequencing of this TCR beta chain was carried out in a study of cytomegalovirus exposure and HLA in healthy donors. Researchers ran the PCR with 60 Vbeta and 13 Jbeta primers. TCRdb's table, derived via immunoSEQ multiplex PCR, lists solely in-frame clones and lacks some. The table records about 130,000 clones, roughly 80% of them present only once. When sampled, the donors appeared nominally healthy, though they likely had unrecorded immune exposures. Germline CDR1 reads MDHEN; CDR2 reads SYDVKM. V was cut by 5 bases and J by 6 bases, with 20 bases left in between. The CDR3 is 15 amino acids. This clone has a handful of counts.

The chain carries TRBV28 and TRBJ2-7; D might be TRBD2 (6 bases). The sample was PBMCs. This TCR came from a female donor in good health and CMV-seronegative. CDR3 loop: CASSTPRQGGVEQYF. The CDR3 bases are TGTGCCAGCAGTACCCCTAGGCAGGGAGGCGTCGAGCAGTACTTC.